These 23 T cell receptor beta chains share one sample of origin, sequenced in a study of T cells after yellow fever vaccination. TCRdb redid the calling of the 5' RACE reads with MiXCR, one entry per CDR3 protein. The sample has roughly 300,000 distinct CDR3 sequences, 8% to 9.5% seen once; the top ten hold 17%. The sequenced sample was PBMCs, obtained roughly 47 days after the first yellow fever vaccination. Receptor source: a man aged 18-30 years who received the YFV17D yellow fever vaccine.

Only a few counts were recorded for this clonotype. The chain is built from TRBV12-3 or TRBV12-4 and TRBJ2-5; the match to TRBD1 covers 8 bases. Losses at the gene ends were 6 bases for V and 2 bases for J; bases not matched to a gene: 2. The CDR3 totals 13 residues. The chain's CDR3 is CASSNRGQETQYF. Here the CDR3 DNA reads TGTGCCAGCAGCAACAGGGGGCAAGAGACCCAGTACTTC.

The chain uses TRBV5-4 and TRBJ2-5; 7 nucleotides line up with TRBD1. J lost 5 bases, V lost 4 bases, and 11 bases had no gene match. The CDR3 is 15 residues long. Looked up from germline, CDR1 is SGHNT and CDR2 is YYREEE (reference sequence). The CDR3 DNA is TGTGCCAGCAGCCGTTGGACAGGCCACGTCGAGACCCAGTACTTC. Translation: CASSRWTGHVETQYF. The full variable domain, completed using reference TRBV5-4 and TRBJ2-5, is ETGVTQSPTHLIKTRGQQVTLRCSSQSGHNTVSWYQQALGQGPQFIFQYYREEENGRGNFPPRFSGLQFPNYSSELNVNALELDDSALYLCASSRWTGHVETQYFGPGTRLLVL.

In its sample, this clonotype was seen a few times. V and J are TRBV28 and TRBJ2-1; D remains unclear. V lost 3 bases to trimming and J lost 10 bases, with 10 bases between them. The germline gives CDR1 MDHEN, CDR2 SYDVKM. The CDR3 is 12 amino acids. CDR3 coding DNA: TGTGCCAGCAGTTTTAGTACCCAAGAGCAGTTCTTC. It is translated as CASSFSTQEQFF. Combining the CDR3 with reference TRBV28 and TRBJ2-1 gives the whole variable domain DVKVTQSSRYLVKRTGEKVFLECVQDMDHENMFWYRQDPGLGLRLIYFSYDVKMKEKGDIPEGYSVSREKKERFSLILESASTNQTSMYLCASSFSTQEQFFGPGTRLTVL.

This clonotype was picked up a small number of times. The chain is built from TRBV20-1 and TRBJ2-1, with 10 bases aligning to TRBD2. Germline V gene sequence: CDR1 DFQATT, CDR2 SNEGSKA (reference sequence). The CDR3 runs 14 residues. V shed 5 bases, J shed 7 bases, and the junction held 8 bases outside the gene matches. As DNA, the CDR3 is TGCAGTGCTCTTAAGCGGGGGGGCTCGAATGAGCAGTTCTTC. This encodes CSALKRGGSNEQFF.

This chain links TRBV27 with TRBJ2-7; 13 nucleotides align to TRBD2. V gave up 0 bases and J gave up 0 bases; unmatched junction bases: 2. The CDR3 runs 17 residues. Germline V gene lookup returns CDR1 MNHEY and CDR2 SMNVEV (reference sequence). The CDR3 bases are TGTGCCAGCAGTTTATCGACTAGCGGGGGGTTCTCCTACGAGCAGTACTTC. Its protein is CASSLSTSGGFSYEQYF.

This clonotype has just a few counts. The J gene is TRBJ2-7, the V gene TRBV6-6, with D possibly TRBD1 on 6 matching bases. The ends were cut back, 7 bases at V and 3 bases at J, with 13 bases in the middle. There are 13 residues in the CDR3. The germline CDR1 and CDR2 sequences are MNHNY and SVGAGI (reference sequence). The DNA of the CDR3 is TGTGCCAGCACTAAATCACAGGGCTACGAGCAGTACGTC. It encodes CASTKSQGYEQYV.

This chain uses TRBV20-1 with TRBJ2-2, with 7 positions matching TRBD2. The V and J ends lost 0 bases and 3 bases, in that order; junction bases with no gene match: 10. The CDR3 is made up of 17 amino acids. Germline values: CDR1 DFQATT, CDR2 SNEGSKA (reference sequence). This CDR3 is CSARDLMRAGHTGELFF. DNA of the CDR3: TGCAGTGCTAGAGATCTCATGCGAGCGGGACACACCGGGGAGCTGTTTTTT.

J is TRBJ2-3 and V is TRBV5-4; 8 bases are shared with TRBD2. This CDR3 is 14 amino acids long. Trimming at V came to 3 bases and at J to 6 bases, leaving 6 bases not matched to a gene. Germline V gene data show CDR1 as SGHNT and CDR2 as YYREEE (reference sequence). CDR3: CASSSLGGADTQYF. In DNA, the CDR3 is TGTGCCAGCAGCTCCCTCGGGGGGGCGGATACGCAGTATTTT.

This clonotype was counted at least ten times. This chain joins TRBV5-1 and TRBJ1-1, with D perhaps matching TRBD1 (6 bases). V lost 1 base and J 3 bases, leaving 25 bases between the germline ends. The CDR3 has 19 residues. The V gene's germline CDR1 is SGHRS and CDR2 YFSETQ. The CDR3 loop is CASSLWPSTGRWSDTEAFF. CDR3 DNA sequence: TGCGCCAGCAGCTTGTGGCCTTCGACAGGCAGGTGGTCGGACACTGAAGCTTTCTTT.

The rearrangement links TRBV4-1 to TRBJ1-1; D may be TRBD1 (6 bases). V lost 6 bases and J lost 4, with 24 bases in between. The V gene's germline CDR1 is MGHRA and CDR2 YSYEKL. CDR3 length: 17 residues. The CDR3 sequence is CASREQGSVLSVTEAFF. CDR3 sequence (DNA): TGCGCCAGCAGGGAACAGGGTTCAGTTCTTTCAGTCACTGAAGCTTTCTTT.

This clonotype occurred many times. This rearrangement joins TRBV7-2 to TRBJ2-5, with TRBD2 as a possible D gene (5 bases). V was trimmed by 5 bases and J by 5 bases, leaving 12 bases between them. The length of the CDR3 is 13 residues. The germline gives CDR1 SGHTA, CDR2 FQGNSA. The CDR3 DNA is TGTGCCAGCAGCGGGAGCCCGCGGGAGACCCAGTACTTC. Protein: CASSGSPRETQYF. Variable domain in full (rest from reference TRBV7-2 and TRBJ2-5): GAGVSQSPSNKVTEKGKDVELRCDPISGHTALYWYRQSLGQGLEFLIYFQGNSAPDKSGLPSDRFSAERTGGSVSTLTIQRTQQEDSAVYLCASSGSPRETQYFGPGTRLLVL.

The CDR3 spells CASSLYLNTIYF. The CDR3 DNA is TGTGCCAGCAGCTTGTATCTAAACACCATATATTTT. The gene calls are TRBV7-9 and TRBJ1-3; D unclear. CDR3 length equals 12 residues. Trimming stripped 3 bases from V and 6 bases from J, with 6 bases between. The germline V gene encodes CDR1 SEHNR and CDR2 FQNEAQ (reference sequence).

The rearrangement uses TRBV5-1 and TRBJ2-5; D perhaps matches TRBD1 (6 bases). The germline V gene has CDR1 SGHRS and CDR2 YFSETQ. The V gene lost 0 bases and the J gene lost 6 bases, with 12 bases spanning the gap. There are 14 residues in the CDR3. CDR3 protein: CASSLELGGKTQYF. For the CDR3, the DNA is TGCGCCAGCAGCTTGGAGTTAGGGGGAAAGACCCAGTACTTC.

This clonotype came up a few times. The chain has TRBV7-2 and TRBJ2-3, with no clear D. The CDR3 totals 13 residues. V lost 5 bases and J 2 bases, leaving 8 bases between the germline ends. Germline CDR1 and CDR2: SGHTA and FQGNSA. In DNA form, the CDR3 reads TGTGCCAGCAGCCACACATTCACAGATACGCAGTATTTT. This gives the protein CASSHTFTDTQYF.

This chain uses TRBV6-1 with TRBJ2-7; D is undetermined. This CDR3 has 17 residues. Germline values: CDR1 MNHNS, CDR2 SASEGT. Trimming took off 5 bases at V and 1 base at J, with 21 bases between the two ends. The CDR3 nucleotides read TGTGCCAGCAGTCTAAACCCCGGGCCGGCAGAATCCTACGAGCAGTACTTC. It is translated as CASSLNPGPAESYEQYF.

This clonotype occurred a few times. This chain connects TRBV28 to TRBJ1-4, with 7 bases fitting TRBD1. The CDR3 is 14 residues long. Trimming cost V 4 bases and J 7 bases; bases outside gene matches: 6. The germline CDR1 and CDR2 sequences are MDHEN and SYDVKM. The CDR3 loop is CASSSQGLIEKLFF. CDR3 coding DNA: TGTGCCAGCAGTTCACAGGGGCTCATTGAAAAACTGTTTTTT.

The rearrangement joins TRBV12-3 or TRBV12-4 to TRBJ2-6, with D hard to call. Trimming shortened V by 6 bases and J by 0 bases, and 9 bases separated the two germline ends. This CDR3 spans 15 amino acids. CDR3 in DNA: TGTGCCAGCAGCTTCTCAGCCTCTGGGGCCAACGTCCTGACTTTC. This gives the protein CASSFSASGANVLTF.

There are many counts of this clonotype. J is TRBJ2-1 and V is TRBV5-8; D might be TRBD1 (6 bases). This CDR3 contains 14 residues. Trimming removed 4 bases from V and 4 bases from J, with 12 bases in between. Germline CDR1 SGHTS, CDR2 YDEGEE. CDR3 protein: CASSILQGYNEQFF. CDR3 coding DNA: TGTGCCAGCAGCATACTACAGGGATACAATGAGCAGTTCTTC.

This rearrangement joins TRBV19 to TRBJ2-2; 7 bases are shared with TRBD1. CDR1 LNHDA and CDR2 SQIVND come from the germline V gene (reference sequence). V was pared by 5 bases and J by 1 base, with 13 bases of the junction left unmatched. The CDR3 has 18 residues. The chain's CDR3 is CASSPRPLAGGNTGELFF. The CDR3 DNA sequence: TGTGCCAGTAGTCCCCGCCCCTTGGCAGGGGGGAACACCGGGGAGCTGTTTTTT.

The chain recombines TRBV4-3 with TRBJ1-4, with 7 bases fitting TRBD1. The CDR3 is 17 amino acids. From germline, CDR1 is LGHNA and CDR2 YSLEER. Trimming at V came to 1 base and at J to 4 bases, leaving 9 bases not matched to a gene. The CDR3 DNA reads TGCGCCAGCAGCCAAGGGGTCCGGGGGACAGATAATGAAAAACTGTTTTTT. It is translated as CASSQGVRGTDNEKLFF.

This clonotype was counted a few times. The DNA for the CDR3 is TGTGCCACCAGCAGAGAGAGGGGGGAAGGTCAGCCCCAGCATTTT. This codes for CATSRERGEGQPQHF. The chain combines TRBV15 with TRBJ1-5; D may be TRBD1 (6 bases). The V gene's germline CDR1 is LNHNV and CDR2 YYDKDF (reference sequence). CDR3 length: 15 residues. V was clipped by 0 bases and J by 6 bases, with 12 bases between them. The full variable domain, its missing parts supplied by reference TRBV15 and TRBJ1-5, is DAMVIQNPRYQVTQFGKPVTLSCSQTLNHNVMYWYQQKSSQAPKLLFHYYDKDFNNEADTPDNFQSRRPNTSFCFLDIRSPGLGDTAMYLCATSRERGEGQPQHFGDGTRLSIL.

The chain links TRBV5-6 to TRBJ1-5, with D uncertain. The CDR3 covers 15 residues. The germline V gene encodes CDR1 SGHDT and CDR2 YYEEEE. Trimming left V 0 bases short and J 2 bases short, with 9 bases between. CDR3 loop: CASSLGRRRNQPQHF. CDR3 bases: TGTGCCAGCAGCTTGGGTCGGCGGCGCAATCAGCCCCAGCATTTT.

Only a few counts were recorded for this clonotype. The chain has TRBV18 and TRBJ2-6; 7 bases map to TRBD2. The CDR3 has 19 residues. Trimming took 1 base from V and 0 from J; bases not matched to a gene: 9. Looked up from germline, CDR1 is KGHSH and CDR2 is LQKENI. Written as DNA, the CDR3 is TGTGCCAGCTCACCACGCCCTCTAGGGAGGGACTCTGGGGCCAACGTCCTGACTTTC. Its translation: CASSPRPLGRDSGANVLTF.